There are many counts of the clone carrying this T cell receptor beta chain. No antigen is known for it. This sample was included in a study of prognosis after radiotherapy for stage I lung cancer. For the study at large: Each non-small cell lung cancer patient was deemed medically inoperable. The radiotherapy was SBRT split into 3 to 5 fractions, giving a biologically effective dose of at least 100 Gy. Study results and limitations: Between patients with and without metastases, TRBV and TRBJ gene usage reportedly differed.

The study amplified the TCR beta CDR3 region from genomic DNA. This amplification was carried out by two rounds of multiplex PCR. Each TRBV and TRBJ gene had its own primer in the first PCR round. A single record per CDR3 protein comes from TCRdb applying MiXCR to the multiplex PCR reads. This sample has 20,000 to 25,000 distinct CDR3 sequences, with around 36% found just once. The V gene's germline CDR1 is DFQATT and CDR2 SNEGSKA (reference sequence). This CDR3 is 13 amino acids long. The V end was cut by 4 bases, the J end by 2 bases, with 11 bases between. The J gene is TRBJ2-5, the V gene TRBV20-1, with D unresolved. This receptor was obtained from a donor over 45 with non-small cell lung cancer. The sample consisted of PBMCs, taken before or after stereotactic body radiation therapy (not recorded which). In DNA form, the CDR3 reads TGCAGTGCTATATCAGAGCCTCAAGAGACCCAGTACTTC. Translating gives CSAISEPQETQYF.